Following are 5 T cell receptor beta chains from one sample sequenced in a study of T cells in Graves' hyperthyroidism and ophthalmopathy. The CDR3 regions of TCR beta were amplified from RNA transcripts. When the TCR CDR3 underwent first-round RT-PCR, the HTBI primer set was used. TCRdb processed the multiplex PCR reads anew with MiXCR; each CDR3 protein has one entry. The table shows around 210,000 distinct CDR3 sequences, with about a sixth occurring only once. Material: blood. These receptors were obtained from a woman between 50 and 59 years old with Graves' hyperthyroidism.

Many counts were recorded for this clonotype. The chain recombines TRBV28 with TRBJ1-5; perhaps TRBD1 as D (6 bases). Germline V CDR1 and CDR2: MDHEN, SYDVKM. The CDR3 has 12 amino acids. Trimming pared 11 bases from V and 3 bases from J, leaving 11 bases between. The CDR3 coding sequence is TGTGCCGTCAGGGGCACCAATCAGCCCCAGCATTTT. Protein: CAVRGTNQPQHF.

This clonotype was seen repeatedly, ten times or more. V is TRBV2 and J is TRBJ1-2, with TRBD1 identical over 7 bases. V lost 1 base, J lost 3 bases, and 8 bases stayed unmatched. Germline-derived CDR1 and CDR2 are SNHLY and FYNNEI. The CDR3 is 16 residues long. The CDR3 DNA reads as TGTGCCAGCAGTGAAGAAAGAGGGGGCATGGACTATGGCTACACCTTC. As protein: CASSEERGGMDYGYTF.

Ten or more counts support this clonotype. The rearrangement uses TRBV12-3 or TRBV12-4 and TRBJ1-2, with 7 bases matching TRBD1. This CDR3 region has 13 residues. The V and J ends lost 8 bases and 2 bases, in that order; junction bases with no gene match: 5. The CDR3 DNA is TGTGCCAGCGCACCGGGACAGAACTATGGCTACACCTTC. It translates to CASAPGQNYGYTF.

The chain links TRBV3-1 to TRBJ1-3, with TRBD1 as a possible D gene (5 bases). V lost 7 bases, J lost 4 bases, and 14 bases lay in between. The CDR3 has 14 residues. The germline V gene encodes CDR1 LGHDT and CDR2 YNNKEL (reference sequence). The CDR3 region is CASTDQGWGNTIYF. The CDR3 DNA reads TGTGCCAGCACCGATCAGGGCTGGGGAAACACCATATATTTT.

This clonotype appeared many times. The J gene is TRBJ2-3, the V gene TRBV11-2, with 8 bases identical to TRBD1. With V trimmed by 5 bases and J by 3 bases, 13 bases remained unmatched. CDR1 is SGHAT, CDR2 FQNNGV, per germline. The CDR3 sequence is 17 residues long. CDR3 loop: CASSIGAARTGTDTQYF. CDR3 in DNA: TGTGCCAGCAGCATTGGAGCCGCACGGACAGGGACAGATACGCAGTATTTT.